One sample yielded the 15 T cell receptor beta chains listed below, sequenced in a study of human T cells and chemical hapten exposure. Sample time point: patch test 1, 2 weeks after DPC sensitization. Regarding treatment: therapeutic diphenylcyclopropenone sensitization with weekly scalp DPC. From the RACE reads, TCRdb called clonotypes with MiXCR, one entry per CDR3 protein. The sample has about 120,000 distinct CDR3 sequences; approximately 13% are singletons. The sample consisted of whole blood, taken in connection with sensitization to the hapten diphenylcyclopropenone (DPC). The receptors were sampled from a man between 18 and 29 years old with alopecia areata. Some clones in this sample may be carry-over from other donors' samples.

The V and J genes are TRBV29-1 and TRBJ1-1; weak D call: TRBD1 (6 bases). Germline CDR1 reads SQVTM; CDR2 reads ANQGSEA. Trimming removed 3 bases at V and 5 bases at J, with 28 bases between. The CDR3 has 18 amino acids. This CDR3 is CSVERLPARGPFGTEAFF. CDR3 nucleotides: TGCAGCGTTGAGAGACTACCGGCGCGGGGGCCCTTCGGGACTGAAGCTTTCTTT.

The chain couples TRBV2 to TRBJ2-5; D not certain. The CDR3 is 11 amino acids. With 2 bases removed from V and 11 bases from J, the gap between germline ends came to 9 bases. CDR1 and CDR2 from the germline V gene are SNHLY and FYNNEI. This chain's CDR3 is CASSESPMQYF. The DNA for the CDR3 is TGTGCCAGCAGTGAATCCCCCATGCAGTACTTC.

This clonotype was observed a few times. This chain connects TRBV5-6 to TRBJ2-7; TRBD2 is a possible D gene (5 bases). Trimming took 0 bases from V and 3 from J, leaving 7 bases between them. Per the germline V gene, CDR1 is SGHDT and CDR2 is YYEEEE. The CDR3 totals 13 residues. The CDR3 sequence is CASSLARGYEQYV. The CDR3 bases are TGTGCCAGCAGCTTGGCCCGGGGCTACGAGCAGTACGTC.

This clonotype occurred a few times. The gene calls are TRBV6-6 and TRBJ1-1; TRBD1 might be the D (5 bases). The V end was cut by 5 bases, the J end by 7 bases, with 14 bases between. This CDR3 region has 13 residues. Germline loops: CDR1 MNHNY, CDR2 SVGAGI (reference sequence). The CDR3 loop reads CASSDRGKGEAFF. As DNA, the CDR3 is TGTGCCAGCAGTGATAGGGGAAAGGGTGAAGCTTTCTTT.

In this sample, this clonotype turned up a few times. This rearrangement joins TRBV6-5 to TRBJ1-1; a weak D match, TRBD1 (6 bases). The CDR3 is made up of 18 amino acids. CDR1 is MNHEY, CDR2 SVGAGI, per germline. Trimming removed 6 bases at V and 5 bases at J, with 28 bases between. This CDR3 reads CASSRASPGRGADTEAFF. The CDR3 DNA sequence: TGTGCCAGCAGCCGCGCCTCTCCGGGGCGGGGGGCAGATACTGAAGCTTTCTTT.

The genes are TRBV7-7 and TRBJ2-6; a weak D match, TRBD1 (6 bases). The V gene's germline CDR1 is SSHAT and CDR2 FNYEAQ (reference sequence). The CDR3 covers 15 residues. Trimming stripped 5 bases from V and 2 bases from J, with 10 bases between. The CDR3 DNA follows: TGTGCCAGCAGCCTGGACAGTACTGGGGCCAACGTCCTGACTTTC. This gives the protein CASSLDSTGANVLTF.

This clonotype has only a few counts. The V call is TRBV12-3 or TRBV12-4, the J call TRBJ1-4, with unresolved D. V was trimmed by 3 bases and J by 6 bases, leaving 11 bases between them. The CDR3 has 14 residues. The CDR3 loop reads CASSFRQVHEKLFF. In DNA form, the CDR3 reads TGTGCCAGCAGTTTTCGGCAGGTCCATGAAAAACTGTTTTTT.

Concerning this clonotype: A much bigger clone sits one base away, suggesting this may be a read error. The chain joins TRBV6-4 to TRBJ2-3; 9 bases agree with TRBD2. The germline V gene encodes CDR1 MRHNA and CDR2 SNTAGT. This CDR3 region has 15 residues. The CDR3 nucleotides are TGTGCCGGCAGTGACTCCGCGGGGGGGCCAGATACGCAGTATTTT. Its translation is CAGSDSAGGPDTQYF.

This clonotype was recorded at least ten times. The chain couples TRBV18 to TRBJ1-2; TRBD1 matches at 9 bases. Germline lookup yields CDR1 KGHSH and CDR2 LQKENI. Germline trimming cut 2 bases from V and 5 bases from J; bases unmatched to any gene: 3. This CDR3 region has 14 residues. CDR3 sequence (DNA): TGTGCCAGCTCACCAGCAGGGACAGGGTATGGCTACACCTTC. Residues: CASSPAGTGYGYTF.

In its sample, this clonotype was seen a few times. The rearrangement links TRBV20-1 to TRBJ1-4; TRBD1 agrees at 7 bases. Per germline, CDR1 DFQATT and CDR2 SNEGSKA (reference sequence). V was pared by 6 bases and J by 8 bases, with 12 bases of the junction left unmatched. The CDR3 is 14 residues long. The CDR3 nucleotides read TGCAGTGCCGGAATGGGGACAGAGAAAGAAAAACTGTTTTTT. Protein: CSAGMGTEKEKLFF.

This clonotype turned up a few times. The CDR3 is CSVPLPSSYNEQFF. In DNA form, the CDR3 reads TGCAGCGTCCCGTTACCGAGCTCCTACAATGAGCAGTTCTTC. The chain recombines TRBV29-1 with TRBJ2-1; D gene ambiguous. This CDR3 has 14 residues. Trimming stripped 6 bases from V and 0 bases from J, with 12 bases between. Germline V gene data show CDR1 as SQVTM and CDR2 as ANQGSEA.

The V call is TRBV18, the J call TRBJ1-4; a weak D match, TRBD1 (5 bases). Germline V gene lookup returns CDR1 KGHSH and CDR2 LQKENI. The ends were cut back, 2 bases at V and 10 bases at J, with 11 bases in the middle. The CDR3 is 13 residues long. CDR3 sequence: CASSPGPQGKLFF. The CDR3 DNA reads TGTGCCAGCTCACCAGGTCCTCAGGGAAAACTGTTTTTT.

The J gene is TRBJ2-3, the V gene TRBV20-1; D perhaps matches TRBD2 (6 bases). This CDR3 has 14 amino acids. V was trimmed by 3 bases and J by 2 bases, leaving 12 bases between them. The germline CDR1 and CDR2 sequences are DFQATT and SNEGSKA (reference sequence). CDR3 region: CSASPSVNTDTQYF. The CDR3 nucleotides are TGCAGTGCTAGTCCTAGCGTAAACACAGATACGCAGTATTTT.

The V gene is TRBV7-2, the J gene TRBJ2-1; D not resolved. This CDR3 has 12 residues. Germline CDR1 SGHTA, CDR2 FQGNSA. Trimming left V 1 base short and J 8 bases short, with 6 bases between. This CDR3 reads CASSLVSDEQFF. CDR3 coding DNA: TGTGCCAGCAGCTTAGTGTCCGATGAGCAGTTCTTC.

The rearrangement uses TRBV28 and TRBJ2-3; no clear D gene. The CDR3 extends over 15 amino acids. The germline gives CDR1 MDHEN, CDR2 SYDVKM. V gave up 7 bases and J gave up 0 bases, with 14 bases separating them. CDR3 DNA: TGTGCCAGCAATGAAGAAGGCCGGAGCACAGATACGCAGTATTTT. As protein: CASNEEGRSTDTQYF. Together with reference TRBV28 and TRBJ2-3, the CDR3 gives the full variable domain: DVKVTQSSRYLVKRTGEKVFLECVQDMDHENMFWYRQDPGLGLRLIYFSYDVKMKEKGDIPEGYSVSREKKERFSLILESASTNQTSMYLCASNEEGRSTDTQYFGPGTRLTVL.